A single sample is the source of the 32 T cell receptor beta chains below, sequenced in a study of blood T cell repertoires in COVID-19. TCRdb's table, derived via immunoSEQ multiplex PCR, lists solely in-frame clones and lacks some. The repertoire holds about 110,000 clones, with approximately 80% as singletons. The source material was peripheral blood. These receptor sequences come from a woman aged 70-85 years with acute or convalescent COVID-19.

This clone was found once. V gene TRBV18 combines with J gene TRBJ1-1; D remains unclear. The CDR3 has 14 amino acids. Between the trimmed V and J ends, which lost 3 bases and 0 bases, there was a span of 8 bases. The germline gives CDR1 KGHSH, CDR2 LQKENI. In DNA form, the CDR3 reads TGTGCCAGCTCACCGGCGGTTGTGAACACTGAAGCTTTCTTT. It yields the protein CASSPAVVNTEAFF.

V and J are TRBV28 and TRBJ1-4; a weak D match, TRBD1 (5 bases). V was clipped by 6 bases and J by 8 bases, with 19 bases between them. The V gene's germline CDR1 is MDHEN and CDR2 SYDVKM. This CDR3 region has 15 residues. The CDR3 here is CASRDTGTAGEKLFF. For the CDR3, the DNA is TGTGCCAGCAGGGACACCGGGACGGCGGGGGAAAAACTGTTTTTT.

The genes are TRBV5-8 and TRBJ1-1, with 11 bases aligning to TRBD1. Germline V CDR1 and CDR2: SGHTS, YDEGEE. The V and J ends lost 4 bases and 1 base, in that order; junction bases with no gene match: 6. This CDR3 contains 16 residues. CDR3 coding DNA: TGTGCCAGCAGCCTGGACAGGGGGCAATCGAACACTGAAGCTTTCTTT. This encodes CASSLDRGQSNTEAFF.

The chain combines TRBV7-8 with TRBJ2-7; D may be TRBD1 (6 bases). V was pared by 2 bases and J by 5 bases, with 25 bases between. The CDR3 is 18 residues long. The germline gives CDR1 SGHVS, CDR2 FQNEAQ. In nucleotides, the CDR3 is TGTGCCAGCAGCTTACCCGCCTCCCGGATACAGGGTTCCCACGAGCAGTACTTC. This translates into CASSLPASRIQGSHEQYF.

This chain links TRBV19 with TRBJ1-2, with TRBD1 matching 11 bases. The CDR3 contains 14 residues. V lost 7 bases and J lost 4; bases outside the gene matches: 5. Germline CDR1 LNHDA, CDR2 SQIVND (reference sequence). This CDR3 is CASTRTGGSYGYTF. CDR3 nucleotide sequence: TGTGCCAGTACTAGGACAGGGGGCAGCTATGGCTACACCTTC.

The chain employs TRBV19 and TRBJ1-1, with TRBD1 matching 10 bases. Germline CDR1 and CDR2: LNHDA and SQIVND (reference sequence). The J segment lost 4 bases and the V segment lost 7 bases, leaving 3 bases of the junction unmatched. The CDR3 extends over 13 amino acids. The CDR3 is CASIRTGGTEAFF. The CDR3 DNA is TGTGCCAGTATACGGACAGGGGGCACTGAAGCTTTCTTT.

The chain couples TRBV18 to TRBJ1-3; D ambiguous. The germline CDR1 and CDR2 sequences are KGHSH and LQKENI. The V and J ends lost 5 bases and 2 bases respectively, with 10 bases between them. The CDR3 is made up of 14 amino acids. The chain's CDR3 is CASSAARAGNTIYF. CDR3 nucleotide sequence: TGTGCCAGCTCAGCAGCCCGGGCTGGAAACACCATATATTTT. Combining the CDR3 with reference TRBV18 and TRBJ1-3 gives the whole variable domain NAGVMQNPRHLVRRRGQEARLRCSPMKGHSHVYWYRQLPEEGLKFMVYLQKENIIDESGMPKERFSAEFPKEGPSILRIQQVVRGDSAAYFCASSAARAGNTIYFGEGSWLTVV.

This sequence joins TRBV30 and TRBJ1-3; D remains unclear. The CDR3 has 14 residues. V was shortened by 7 bases and J by 0 bases, with 13 bases between the two germline ends. From germline, CDR1 is GTSNPN and CDR2 SVGIG (reference sequence). The chain's CDR3 is CASRLKSSGNTIYF. The CDR3 DNA follows: TGTGCCTCTCGACTGAAGAGCTCTGGAAACACCATATATTTT.

There are a few counts of this clone. The chain employs TRBV30 and TRBJ1-1; D gene ambiguous. The CDR3 contains 13 residues. The ends were cut back, 3 bases at V and 1 base at J, with 9 bases in the middle. Germline V CDR1 and CDR2: GTSNPN, SVGIG (reference sequence). The chain's CDR3 is CAWRSGSNTEAFF. The CDR3 DNA sequence: TGTGCCTGGAGATCCGGGTCGAACACTGAAGCTTTCTTT. Together with reference TRBV30 and TRBJ1-1, the CDR3 gives the full variable domain: SQTIHQWPATLVQPVGSPLSLECTVEGTSNPNLYWYRQAAGRGLQLLFYSVGIGQISSEVPQNLSASRPQDRQFILSSKKLLLSDSGFYLCAWRSGSNTEAFFGQGTRLTVV.

This chain joins TRBV4-2 and TRBJ1-4; a possible D gene is TRBD1 (5 bases). Trimming removed 0 bases from V and 2 bases from J, with 10 bases in between. The CDR3 has 16 amino acids. The germline gives CDR1 LGHNA, CDR2 YNFKEQ. In nucleotides, the CDR3 is TGTGCCAGCAGCCAAGATAACGGGGGGACTAATGAAAAACTGTTTTTT. Encoded protein: CASSQDNGGTNEKLFF.

The chain has TRBV30 and TRBJ1-6, with D perhaps matching TRBD1 (6 bases). Trimming shortened V by 4 bases and J by 9 bases, and 13 bases separated the two germline ends. Germline V CDR1 and CDR2: GTSNPN, SVGIG (reference sequence). The CDR3 consists of 13 residues. CDR3 protein: CAWIQGQGSPLHF. The CDR3 DNA is TGTGCCTGGATACAGGGTCAAGGTTCACCCCTCCACTTT.

The chain joins TRBV10-3 to TRBJ1-2, with 8 bases matching TRBD1. Germline V gene lookup returns CDR1 ENHRY and CDR2 SYGVKD. V trimming: 7 bases; J trimming: 4 bases; junction bases outside the gene matches: 8. The CDR3 length is 14 residues. The CDR3 is CAITGQGVGYGYTF. The CDR3 coding sequence is TGTGCCATCACAGGACAGGGAGTGGGCTATGGCTACACCTTC.

This chain uses TRBV4-1 with TRBJ2-7; TRBD2 matches at 10 bases. Trimming removed 2 bases from V and 5 bases from J; junction bases left unmatched: 3. The CDR3 spans 14 residues. CDR1 is MGHRA, CDR2 YSYEKL, per germline. CDR3 residues: CASSQLAGVNEQYF. The DNA of the CDR3 is TGCGCCAGCAGCCAACTAGCGGGGGTCAACGAGCAGTACTTC.

The CDR3 nucleotides are TGTGCCAGCGGGCGGGAGGACTATGGCTACACCTTC. It codes for CASGREDYGYTF. The chain uses TRBV6-5 and TRBJ1-2; D is unclear. Deletions cut 8 bases from V and 3 bases from J, with 10 bases between. CDR1 is MNHEY, CDR2 SVGAGI, per germline. The CDR3 consists of 12 residues.

V is TRBV5-4 and J is TRBJ2-1, with a possible D match to TRBD2 (5 bases). The CDR3 runs to 13 residues. CDR1 and CDR2 (germline): SGHNT, YYREEE (reference sequence). With 2 bases removed from V and 4 bases from J, the gap between germline ends came to 7 bases. The CDR3 is CASSFGLYNEQFF. Written as DNA, the CDR3 is TGTGCCAGCAGCTTCGGACTTTACAATGAGCAGTTCTTC.

This clone was seen more than once but under ten times. The gene calls are TRBV6-1 and TRBJ2-3; 14 bases map to TRBD2. Germline trimming cut 0 bases from V and 4 bases from J; bases unmatched to any gene: 0. CDR1 and CDR2 from the germline V gene are MNHNS and SASEGT. This CDR3 is built from 16 residues. CDR3 sequence (DNA): TGTGCCAGCAGTGAAGCGGGACTAGCGGGGGCAGATACGCAGTATTTT. It is translated as CASSEAGLAGADTQYF.

The chain employs TRBV10-2 and TRBJ1-2, with a weak D call TRBD1 (6 bases). The germline CDR1 and CDR2 sequences are WSHSY and SAAADI. With 2 bases removed from V and 3 bases from J, the gap between germline ends came to 13 bases. The length of the CDR3 is 15 residues. The CDR3 coding sequence is TGCGCCAGCAGTGAGAGAGCCAGGGGTGACTATGGCTACACCTTC. Its translation is CASSERARGDYGYTF.

This sequence joins TRBV5-4 and TRBJ2-5; TRBD2 aligns across 9 bases. This CDR3 region has 15 residues. J lost 3 bases, V lost 0 bases, and 3 bases had no gene match. The germline gives CDR1 SGHNT, CDR2 YYREEE (reference sequence). The CDR3 loop is CASSLGGGAEETQYF. CDR3 coding DNA: TGTGCCAGCAGCTTGGGCGGGGGGGCCGAAGAGACCCAGTACTTC.

This rearrangement joins TRBV3-1 (or the pseudogene TRBV3-2) to TRBJ1-2; D is unresolved. The CDR3 runs 12 residues. The germline gives CDR1 LGHDT, CDR2 YNNKEL (reference sequence). The V and J ends lost 1 base and 8 bases respectively, with 8 bases between them. CDR3: CASSQVEGGYTF. CDR3 bases: TGTGCCAGCAGCCAAGTAGAGGGCGGCTACACCTTC.

The chain carries TRBV7-9 and TRBJ2-7; 10 bases agree with TRBD1. This CDR3 is 15 amino acids long. Germline V CDR1 and CDR2: SEHNR, FQNEAQ (reference sequence). The ends lost 5 bases at V and 4 bases at J; junction bases unmatched: 8. The CDR3 here is CASSHRGQGNYEQYF. Here the CDR3 DNA reads TGTGCCAGCAGCCACCGGGGACAGGGGAATTACGAGCAGTACTTC.

The rearrangement joins TRBV28 to TRBJ1-5, with D uncertain. The germline V gene encodes CDR1 MDHEN and CDR2 SYDVKM. The CDR3 runs to 15 residues. V lost 6 bases, J lost 1 base, and 13 bases lay in between. CDR3 bases: TGTGCCAGCAGCCGGGTGGCTTCCAGCAATCAGCCCCAGCATTTT. This translates into CASSRVASSNQPQHF.

The rearrangement links TRBV4-2 to TRBJ2-3; no firm D call. Germline loops: CDR1 LGHNA, CDR2 YNFKEQ. V lost 4 bases and J 6 bases, leaving 14 bases between the germline ends. The CDR3 length is 14 residues. The CDR3 region has the DNA TGTGCCAGCAGCCCCGGTATCGGTCGGGATACGCAGTATTTT. Amino acids: CASSPGIGRDTQYF.

The chain combines TRBV19 with TRBJ2-7, with D possibly being TRBD2 (5 bases). Trimming stripped 5 bases from V and 3 bases from J, with 14 bases between. The CDR3 has 14 amino acids. Germline V CDR1 and CDR2: LNHDA, SQIVND (reference sequence). The CDR3 DNA reads as TGTGCCAGTAGTCTCTCTACGGGGAGCTACGAGCAGTACTTC. Translating it yields CASSLSTGSYEQYF.

The CDR3 DNA follows: TGTGCCACTCGGGGGCAAGAGACCCAGTACTTC. This encodes CATRGQETQYF. This chain links TRBV2 with TRBJ2-5; D is perhaps TRBD2 (6 bases). Trimming removed 10 bases at V and 2 bases at J, with 8 bases between. CDR3 length equals 11 residues. CDR1 is SNHLY and CDR2 is FYNNEI in the germline V gene.

The rearrangement joins TRBV2 to TRBJ2-5, with 9 bases fitting TRBD2. Looked up from germline, CDR1 is SNHLY and CDR2 is FYNNEI. The CDR3 is made up of 14 amino acids. With 6 bases clipped from V and 7 bases from J, the junction kept 9 bases outside the gene matches. CDR3 protein: CASSASRREGTQYF. In DNA, the CDR3 is TGTGCCAGCAGCGCATCCCGGCGGGAGGGGACCCAGTACTTC.

This CDR3 reads CASSQVPGANYGYTF. The CDR3 DNA follows: TGTGCCAGCAGCCAAGTTCCAGGCGCCAACTATGGCTACACCTTC. This chain joins TRBV3-1 (or the pseudogene TRBV3-2) and TRBJ1-2; D gene ambiguous. Germline CDR1 and CDR2: LGHDT and YNNKEL (reference sequence). The CDR3 totals 15 residues. Trimming left V 1 base short and J 2 bases short, with 11 bases between.

This chain uses TRBV5-6 with TRBJ2-5; 13 bases line up with TRBD2. V dropped 4 bases and J dropped 2; count of bases not matched to a gene: 2. CDR3 length: 15 amino acids. CDR1 is SGHDT and CDR2 is YYEEEE in the germline V gene. The CDR3 nucleotides are TGTGCCAGCAGCCGGACTAGCGGGGGACAAGAGACCCAGTACTTC. Amino acids: CASSRTSGGQETQYF.

V is TRBV28 and J is TRBJ1-4; D is uncertain. Germline CDR1 reads MDHEN; CDR2 reads SYDVKM. The CDR3 spans 12 residues. Trimming removed 6 bases at V and 8 bases at J, with 10 bases between. The CDR3 nucleotides read TGTGCCAGCAGCAGTGGAGTGGAAAAACTGTTTTTT. It translates to CASSSGVEKLFF.

The V and J genes are TRBV7-6 and TRBJ2-7; D might be TRBD1 (6 bases). Deletions cut 1 base from V and 2 bases from J, with 6 bases between. The CDR3 loop spans 13 amino acids. Germline CDR1 is SGHVS and CDR2 is FNYEAQ. The CDR3: CASSLGTAYEQYF. The CDR3 nucleotides are TGTGCCAGCAGCTTAGGGACAGCCTACGAGCAGTACTTC.

CDR3 sequence (DNA): TGTGCCACCAGCAGAGAAGGGGTGCCCGGGGAGCTGTTTTTT. Protein product: CATSREGVPGELFF. The chain has TRBV15 and TRBJ2-2; D is possibly TRBD1 (5 bases). The CDR3 consists of 14 residues. Trimming removed 0 bases at V and 6 bases at J, with 8 bases between. Germline V gene lookup returns CDR1 LNHNV and CDR2 YYDKDF (reference sequence).

This chain uses TRBV5-8 with TRBJ1-6; D is unclear. With 1 base removed from V and 0 bases from J, the gap between germline ends came to 11 bases. Germline values: CDR1 SGHTS, CDR2 YDEGEE. The CDR3 extends over 17 amino acids. DNA for the CDR3: TGTGCCAGCAGCTTGAAACGGAGCAGCTCCTATAATTCACCCCTCCACTTT. It yields the protein CASSLKRSSSYNSPLHF.

This chain uses TRBV3-1 (or the pseudogene TRBV3-2) with TRBJ2-5; a possible D gene is TRBD2 (5 bases). Germline CDR1 LGHDT, CDR2 YNNKEL (reference sequence). The CDR3 extends over 16 amino acids. V lost 3 bases and J lost 5, with 19 bases in between. CDR3: CASSQALLGMGETQYF. The CDR3 nucleotides read TGTGCCAGCAGCCAGGCACTACTAGGTATGGGCGAGACCCAGTACTTC.